These 10 T cell receptor beta chains were sequenced from one sample in a study of brain metastases from non-small cell lung cancer. Sequencing used immunoSEQ multiplex PCR; TCRdb keeps in-frame clones, though not all of them. The repertoire has about 7,400 clones, 70% to 90% of them found once; the top ten carry around 4.1%. Source material: primary lung tumor tissue. These receptors originate from a donor at least 40 years old with non-small cell lung cancer.

The chain is built from TRBV10-3 and TRBJ1-4; 7 bases line up with TRBD1. V shed 2 bases and J 6 bases; nucleotides not matched to a gene: 0. This CDR3 contains 13 residues. CDR1 is ENHRY and CDR2 is SYGVKD in the germline V gene. Here the CDR3 reads CAISETGDEKLFF. CDR3 nucleotides: TGTGCCATCAGTGAGACAGGGGATGAAAAACTGTTTTTT.

The count of this clone is one. The chain links TRBV25-1 to TRBJ1-2; 9 bases align to TRBD1. CDR1 is MGHDK, CDR2 SYGVNS, per germline. Trimming at V came to 5 bases and at J to 4 bases, leaving 5 bases not matched to a gene. The CDR3 extends over 14 amino acids. CDR3 region: CASSITGGSYGYTF. The CDR3 DNA reads TGTGCCAGCAGTATAACAGGGGGCTCCTATGGCTACACCTTC.

The gene calls are TRBV28 and TRBJ1-4, with TRBD1 matching 7 bases. Unmatched junction bases numbered 2, after V lost 3 bases and J lost 4 bases. The CDR3 runs 14 residues. Germline V gives CDR1 MDHEN, CDR2 SYDVKM. The CDR3 sequence is CASSFGDSNEKLFF. In DNA form, the CDR3 reads TGTGCCAGCAGTTTCGGGGACAGTAATGAAAAACTGTTTTTT.

The gene calls are TRBV4-1 and TRBJ1-3, with no clear D. The CDR3 spans 17 residues. The V gene lost 2 bases and the J gene lost 0 bases, with 14 bases spanning the gap. Germline CDR1 reads MGHRA; CDR2 reads YSYEKL. Written as DNA, the CDR3 is TGCGCCAGCAGCCAACTCGCTTTCAGGAGCTCTGGAAACACCATATATTTT. Translating gives CASSQLAFRSSGNTIYF.

This sequence joins TRBV7-6 and TRBJ2-2, with D hard to call. From germline, CDR1 is SGHVS and CDR2 FNYEAQ. The CDR3 extends over 15 amino acids. V shed 1 base and J shed 11 bases, with 17 bases lying between them. CDR3 amino acids: CASSLEVSATEELFF. CDR3 in DNA: TGTGCCAGCAGCTTAGAGGTCTCGGCCACCGAAGAGCTGTTTTTT.

V gene TRBV7-9 combines with J gene TRBJ1-1; D remains ambiguous. The V and J ends lost 8 bases and 6 bases respectively, with 16 bases between them. Germline CDR1 SEHNR, CDR2 FQNEAQ (reference sequence). The CDR3 loop spans 13 amino acids. In nucleotides, the CDR3 is TGTGCCAGCCCTAACTCCGGGGAGCCTGAAGCTTTCTTT. As protein: CASPNSGEPEAFF.

Comment on this clone: Additional DNA sequences in this sample encode the identical CDR3. This sequence joins TRBV9 and TRBJ2-1; a weak D match, TRBD1 (5 bases). V lost 4 bases and J lost 2, with 16 bases in between. Germline loops: CDR1 SGDLS, CDR2 YYNGEE. CDR3 length: 16 amino acids. The chain's CDR3 is CASSPAGQVAYNEQFF. In DNA form, the CDR3 reads TGTGCCAGCAGCCCAGCCGGACAAGTGGCCTACAATGAGCAGTTCTTC.

The chain uses TRBV6-2 or TRBV6-3 and TRBJ2-1, with D perhaps TRBD1 (6 bases). Trimming removed 4 bases at V and 3 bases at J, with 16 bases between. CDR3 length: 16 residues. In germline, CDR1 is MNHEY, CDR2 SVGEGT. The CDR3 nucleotides are TGTGCCAGCAGTTTGCCGGGACACGTAGACTACAATGAGCAGTTCTTC. It codes for CASSLPGHVDYNEQFF.

This sequence joins TRBV11-2 and TRBJ2-1, with D hard to call. This CDR3 is 14 amino acids long. The V gene lost 0 bases and the J gene lost 10 bases, with 13 bases spanning the gap. CDR1 SGHAT and CDR2 FQNNGV come from the germline V gene. The CDR3 sequence is CASSLDGGPYEQFF. DNA of the CDR3: TGTGCCAGCAGCTTAGACGGCGGCCCCTACGAGCAGTTCTTC.

The chain uses TRBV9 and TRBJ2-2; unclear D gene. Germline CDR1 SGDLS, CDR2 YYNGEE. The CDR3 consists of 15 residues. With 2 bases removed from V and 2 bases from J, the gap between germline ends came to 10 bases. CDR3 in DNA: TGTGCCAGCAGCGTGGCGTGGGCAAACACCGGGGAGCTGTTTTTT. Its protein product is CASSVAWANTGELFF.